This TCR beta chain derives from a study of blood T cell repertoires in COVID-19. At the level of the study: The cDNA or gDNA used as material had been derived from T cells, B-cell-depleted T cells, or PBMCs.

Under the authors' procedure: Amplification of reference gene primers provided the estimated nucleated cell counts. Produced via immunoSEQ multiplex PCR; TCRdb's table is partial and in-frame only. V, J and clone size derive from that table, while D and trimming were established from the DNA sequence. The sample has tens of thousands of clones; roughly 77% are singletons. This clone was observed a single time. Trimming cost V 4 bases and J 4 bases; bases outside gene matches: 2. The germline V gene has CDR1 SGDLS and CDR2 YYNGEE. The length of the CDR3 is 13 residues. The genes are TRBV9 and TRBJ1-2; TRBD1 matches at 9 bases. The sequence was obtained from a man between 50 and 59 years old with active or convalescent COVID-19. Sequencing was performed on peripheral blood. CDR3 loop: CASSQDRGYGYTF. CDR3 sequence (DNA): TGTGCCAGCAGCCAGGACAGGGGCTATGGCTACACCTTC.